Presented here are 5 T cell receptor beta chains from one specimen sequenced in a study of T-cell reconstitution after alpha-beta-depleted transplantation in children. Construction of the TCRbeta library involved unique molecular identifiers. TCRdb recomputed calls from the PCR reads with MiXCR, one row per CDR3 protein. The sample comprises nearly 350,000 distinct CDR3 sequences, around 16% of which are singletons, and around 38% rests with the top ten. This specimen consisted of PBMCs, mostly from graft donor cells, obtained 360 days after TCRalphabeta/CD19-depleted stem cell transplant. These receptors were taken from a male patient aged 2 to 9 who had a stem cell transplant for acute lymphoblastic leukemia, so the T cells may come from the graft donor.

This rearrangement joins TRBV7-2 to TRBJ2-3; 7 positions agree with TRBD1. CDR1 is SGHTA and CDR2 is FQGNSA in the germline V gene. J was trimmed by 6 bases and V by 5 bases; bases with no gene match: 8. The length of the CDR3 is 14 residues. The CDR3 coding sequence is TGTGCCAGCAGCAGAAACAGGGGTTGGGATACGCAGTATTTT. Its protein product is CASSRNRGWDTQYF. Complete variable domain (other parts from reference TRBV7-2 and TRBJ2-3): GAGVSQSPSNKVTEKGKDVELRCDPISGHTALYWYRQSLGQGLEFLIYFQGNSAPDKSGLPSDRFSAERTGGSVSTLTIQRTQQEDSAVYLCASSRNRGWDTQYFGPGTRLTVL.

There are a few counts of this clonotype. This chain uses TRBV6-1 with TRBJ2-1, with 7 bases lining up with TRBD2. J gave up 7 bases and V 8 bases, and 17 bases lay outside the gene matches. Germline-derived CDR1 and CDR2 are MNHNS and SASEGT. The CDR3 runs to 16 residues. The DNA of the CDR3 is TGTGCCAGCGACCACTGGGCGGGAGTCGCGAGAAATGAGCAGTTCTTC. It codes for CASDHWAGVARNEQFF.

The chain recombines TRBV5-1 with TRBJ2-3; the D is unclear. V was pared by 4 bases and J by 9 bases, with 12 bases between. CDR3 size: 12 residues. Germline CDR1 is SGHRS and CDR2 is YFSETQ. The CDR3: CASSDDYETQYF. The CDR3 DNA is TGCGCCAGCAGCGATGATTATGAGACGCAGTATTTT.

This clonotype has only a few counts. The V gene is TRBV5-1, the J gene TRBJ2-7; D gene ambiguous. This CDR3 has 13 amino acids. Germline CDR1 and CDR2: SGHRS and YFSETQ. V was shortened by 0 bases and J by 3 bases, with 7 bases between the two germline ends. CDR3 in DNA: TGCGCCAGCAGCTTGGCTTTGGACTACGAGCAGTACTTC. Protein sequence: CASSLALDYEQYF.

This clonotype showed up just a few times. This chain connects TRBV4-2 to TRBJ2-7; 9 bases are shared with TRBD1. V shed 0 bases, J shed 9 bases, and the junction held 3 bases outside the gene matches. The CDR3 sequence is 13 residues long. CDR1 is LGHNA and CDR2 is YNFKEQ in the germline V gene. CDR3 coding DNA: TGTGCCAGCAGCCAAGACGACAGGGGGGTGCAGTACTTC. Translating it yields CASSQDDRGVQYF.